These T cell receptor beta chains were read from a single sample in a study of T cell responses to AZD1222 COVID-19 vaccine. Libraries were prepared by immunoSEQ multiplex PCR; TCRdb keeps only in-frame clonotypes and omits some of them. The sample lists approximately 110,000 clones; 92% were seen once. Specimen: peripheral blood, collected 28 days after the second AZD1222 dose. These receptors all stem from an adult who received the AZD1222 COVID-19 vaccine. Both conserved end residues are part of each CDR3. The order of the fields is J gene, V gene, D gene, clone size, CDR3 DNA, CDR3 protein. The D gene is left open where the match is weak. Clone size is not always given. Where it is, it says once, few, many or a class for expanded clones.

j_gene: TRBJ1-6; v_gene: TRBV7-8; d_gene: TRBD1; abundance: NA; CDR3nt: TGTGCCAGCAGCTCTGGACAGGGGCGGAATTCACCCCTCCACTTT; CDR3aa: CASSSGQGRNSPLHF
j_gene: TRBJ2-7; v_gene: TRBV5-1; d_gene: TRBD1; abundance: NA; CDR3nt: TGCGCCAGCAGCTTGGAGGACAGGGGCTCCGAGCAGTACTTC; CDR3aa: CASSLEDRGSEQYF
j_gene: TRBJ2-7; v_gene: TRBV7-9; d_gene: TRBD1; abundance: NA; CDR3nt: TGTGCCAGCAGTCTTTGGGGGGACAGGAGCGGTTACGAGCAGTACTTC; CDR3aa: CASSLWGDRSGYEQYF
j_gene: TRBJ2-7; v_gene: TRBV7-9; d_gene: NA; abundance: NA; CDR3nt: TGTGCCAGCAGCGTCCCTTCCCGGGACTGGGGAACCTACGAGCAGTACTTC; CDR3aa: CASSVPSRDWGTYEQYF
j_gene: TRBJ1-6; v_gene: TRBV11-1; d_gene: TRBD1; abundance: NA; CDR3nt: TGTGCCAGCAGCCGGACAGGGAACAATTCACCCCTCCACTTT; CDR3aa: CASSRTGNNSPLHF
j_gene: TRBJ1-1; v_gene: TRBV9; d_gene: TRBD1; abundance: NA; CDR3nt: TGTGCCAGCAGGCCTACAGGGGGAGGGAACACTGAAGCTTTCTTT; CDR3aa: CASRPTGGGNTEAFF
j_gene: TRBJ1-1; v_gene: TRBV15; d_gene: NA; abundance: NA; CDR3nt: TGTGCCACCAGCAGAGATACGCGGGGGACTGAAGCTTTCTTT; CDR3aa: CATSRDTRGTEAFF
j_gene: TRBJ2-2; v_gene: TRBV24-1; d_gene: NA; abundance: NA; CDR3nt: TGTGCCACCAGTGACCAGGGACCGGGAGCGAACACCGGGGAGCTGTTTTTT; CDR3aa: CATSDQGPGANTGELFF
j_gene: TRBJ2-1; v_gene: TRBV27; d_gene: NA; abundance: once; CDR3nt: TGTGCCAGCGGTGTTCGGTGGGGGGTAATCTTC; CDR3aa: CASGVRWGVIF
j_gene: TRBJ2-1; v_gene: TRBV5-1; d_gene: NA; abundance: once; CDR3nt: TGCGCCAGCAGCTTACGAGAAACGTACAATGAGCAGTTCTTC; CDR3aa: CASSLRETYNEQFF
j_gene: TRBJ2-5; v_gene: TRBV2; d_gene: NA; abundance: NA; CDR3nt: TGTGCCTCTCTCAGATCCCGGGAGACCCAGTACTTC; CDR3aa: CASLRSRETQYF
j_gene: TRBJ2-2; v_gene: TRBV24-1; d_gene: NA; abundance: few; CDR3nt: TGTGCCACCAGTGCTTCCAGGAACACCGGGGAGCTGTTTTTT; CDR3aa: CATSASRNTGELFF
j_gene: TRBJ2-1; v_gene: TRBV6-5; d_gene: TRBD2; abundance: few; CDR3nt: TGTGCCAGCAGGACTAGCGTATATGGGGATAAGCAGTTCTTC; CDR3aa: CASRTSVYGDKQFF
j_gene: TRBJ2-5; v_gene: TRBV14; d_gene: NA; abundance: NA; CDR3nt: TGTGCCAACCTCCTTTCGGGCAAAGGGGGGAGCCTTAAAGAGACCCAGTACTTC; CDR3aa: CANLLSGKGGSLKETQYF
j_gene: TRBJ1-1; v_gene: TRBV28; d_gene: NA; abundance: NA; CDR3nt: TGTGCCAGCAGTTTATTGGGGGGCACTGAAGCTTTCTTT; CDR3aa: CASSLLGGTEAFF
j_gene: TRBJ1-2; v_gene: TRBV18; d_gene: NA; abundance: NA; CDR3nt: TGTGCCAGCTCACCATACGGGTCAGAAGGCTACACCTTC; CDR3aa: CASSPYGSEGYTF
j_gene: TRBJ1-2; v_gene: TRBV28; d_gene: NA; abundance: once; CDR3nt: TGTGCCAGCAGTGGTGGGACGGGTGGCTATGGCTACACCTTC; CDR3aa: CASSGGTGGYGYTF
j_gene: TRBJ1-5; v_gene: TRBV15; d_gene: TRBD1; abundance: NA; CDR3nt: TGTGCCACCAGCAGGGAAGACAGGGAGAATCAGCCCCAGCATTTT; CDR3aa: CATSREDRENQPQHF
j_gene: TRBJ2-3; v_gene: TRBV5-1; d_gene: TRBD2; abundance: NA; CDR3nt: TGCGCCAGCAGCCCAGGACTAGCGGGGTACACAGATACGCAGTATTTT; CDR3aa: CASSPGLAGYTDTQYF
j_gene: TRBJ2-5; v_gene: TRBV6-1; d_gene: NA; abundance: NA; CDR3nt: TGTGCCAGCAGTGCGGGAGAGACCCAGTACTTC; CDR3aa: CASSAGETQYF
j_gene: TRBJ2-7; v_gene: TRBV19; d_gene: NA; abundance: NA; CDR3nt: TGTGCCAGTAGTTCCAGCAGGGGCGAGCAGTACTTC; CDR3aa: CASSSSRGEQYF
j_gene: TRBJ2-1; v_gene: TRBV21-1; d_gene: NA; abundance: few; CDR3nt: TGTGCCAGCAGCAAACCGGGACAGGGACAGTACAATGAGCAGTTCTTC; CDR3aa: CASSKPGQGQYNEQFF
j_gene: TRBJ1-3; v_gene: TRBV10-2; d_gene: NA; abundance: NA; CDR3nt: TGCGCCAGCACCCCGAACGGAGACTCTGGAAACACCATATATTTT; CDR3aa: CASTPNGDSGNTIYF
j_gene: TRBJ2-6; v_gene: TRBV28; d_gene: NA; abundance: NA; CDR3nt: TGTGCCAGCAGTCCTACCCCGGGAGTCTCGGGGGGGGCCAACGTCCTGACTTTC; CDR3aa: CASSPTPGVSGGANVLTF
j_gene: TRBJ1-3; v_gene: TRBV14; d_gene: NA; abundance: NA; CDR3nt: TGTGCCAGCAGCCAAACAGGCCTCTCTGGAAACACCATATATTTT; CDR3aa: CASSQTGLSGNTIYF
j_gene: TRBJ1-1; v_gene: TRBV27; d_gene: TRBD1; abundance: NA; CDR3nt: TGTGCCAGCAGTTTATGGCCCAGGGGGCTGGCGGTGAACACTGAAGCTTTCTTT; CDR3aa: CASSLWPRGLAVNTEAFF
j_gene: TRBJ2-3; v_gene: TRBV28; d_gene: NA; abundance: NA; CDR3nt: TGTGCCAGCAGTTTTGAAGATACGCAGTATTTT; CDR3aa: CASSFEDTQYF
j_gene: TRBJ2-7; v_gene: TRBV3-1/TRBV3-2; d_gene: TRBD1; abundance: once; CDR3nt: TGTGCCAGCAGCCAAGTTGGGACAGGGTCCTACGAGCAGTACTTC; CDR3aa: CASSQVGTGSYEQYF
j_gene: TRBJ1-1; v_gene: TRBV29-1; d_gene: NA; abundance: NA; CDR3nt: TGCAGCACAAAGAGGGTGCTTTTTAACACTGAAGCTTTCTTT; CDR3aa: CSTKRVLFNTEAFF
j_gene: TRBJ2-1; v_gene: TRBV9; d_gene: NA; abundance: NA; CDR3nt: TGTGCCAGCAACCCACGGGACAAGGCCTACAATGAGCAGTTCTTC; CDR3aa: CASNPRDKAYNEQFF
j_gene: TRBJ2-7; v_gene: TRBV5-4; d_gene: TRBD1; abundance: NA; CDR3nt: TGTGCCAGCAGCTTTGTTGGACAGGGGCCCCACGAGCAGTACTTC; CDR3aa: CASSFVGQGPHEQYF
j_gene: TRBJ2-7; v_gene: TRBV14; d_gene: TRBD2; abundance: few; CDR3nt: TGTGCCAGCAGCCCCGGGGGGGCGGTAGCGGGAATCGAGCAGTACTTC; CDR3aa: CASSPGGAVAGIEQYF
j_gene: TRBJ1-1; v_gene: TRBV5-1; d_gene: TRBD1; abundance: NA; CDR3nt: TGCGCCAGCAGCGGCGGACAGGGGGCGAGGAACACTGAAGCTTTCTTT; CDR3aa: CASSGGQGARNTEAFF
j_gene: TRBJ1-2; v_gene: TRBV6-1; d_gene: TRBD1; abundance: NA; CDR3nt: TGTGCCAGCAGTGGCCTCACACTGGGACAGGGGGGCGATCGGACCTTC; CDR3aa: CASSGLTLGQGGDRTF
j_gene: TRBJ1-1; v_gene: TRBV27; d_gene: TRBD1; abundance: NA; CDR3nt: TGTGCCAGCACCAGGGGGGCCGGACCCAACACTGAAGCTTTCTTT; CDR3aa: CASTRGAGPNTEAFF
j_gene: TRBJ1-2; v_gene: TRBV5-1; d_gene: NA; abundance: NA; CDR3nt: TGCGCCAGCAGCCCCAGGGATTGGAACTATGGCTACACCTTC; CDR3aa: CASSPRDWNYGYTF
j_gene: TRBJ2-7; v_gene: TRBV23-1; d_gene: NA; abundance: few; CDR3nt: TGCGCCAGCAGTCACCCTAGACAGTTATTCTACGAGCAGTACTTC; CDR3aa: CASSHPRQLFYEQYF
j_gene: TRBJ1-1; v_gene: TRBV5-1; d_gene: TRBD1; abundance: NA; CDR3nt: TGCGCCAGCAGCTCAGGACAGGGGGCGTCTGAAGCTTTCTTT; CDR3aa: CASSSGQGASEAFF
j_gene: TRBJ2-1; v_gene: TRBV4-2; d_gene: TRBD2; abundance: NA; CDR3nt: TGTGCCAGCAGCCAAGCAGGCGTAGCGGGAGGCCACAATGAGCAGTTCTTC; CDR3aa: CASSQAGVAGGHNEQFF
j_gene: TRBJ1-1; v_gene: TRBV5-6; d_gene: NA; abundance: NA; CDR3nt: TGTGCCAGCAGCTTACTGGGGGCGACGGGCACTGAAGCTTTCTTT; CDR3aa: CASSLLGATGTEAFF
j_gene: TRBJ1-5; v_gene: TRBV2; d_gene: TRBD1; abundance: NA; CDR3nt: TGTGCCAGCAAGTCCGGGACAGCGGGCAATCAGCCCCAGCATTTT; CDR3aa: CASKSGTAGNQPQHF
j_gene: TRBJ2-7; v_gene: TRBV6-1; d_gene: NA; abundance: NA; CDR3nt: TGTGCCAGCAGTGAGAATTACGAGCAGTACTTC; CDR3aa: CASSENYEQYF
j_gene: TRBJ1-2; v_gene: TRBV24-1; d_gene: NA; abundance: NA; CDR3nt: TGTGCCACCAGTGATTTGCAAGTGGAAGGCTACACCTTC; CDR3aa: CATSDLQVEGYTF
j_gene: TRBJ2-1; v_gene: TRBV11-2; d_gene: TRBD2; abundance: NA; CDR3nt: TGTGCCAGCCGACCGGGACTAGCGGGTTACAATGAGCAGTTCTTC; CDR3aa: CASRPGLAGYNEQFF
j_gene: TRBJ1-2; v_gene: TRBV6-4; d_gene: TRBD1; abundance: NA; CDR3nt: TGTGCCAGCAGTGACTCGTGGACAGGGGCTGGTCCTCGGAATGGCTACACCTTC; CDR3aa: CASSDSWTGAGPRNGYTF
j_gene: TRBJ2-5; v_gene: TRBV4-1; d_gene: NA; abundance: NA; CDR3nt: TGCGCCAGCAGCGTAGGCCCTACCGGGACAAAAGAGACCCAGTACTTC; CDR3aa: CASSVGPTGTKETQYF
j_gene: TRBJ2-7; v_gene: TRBV5-1; d_gene: NA; abundance: NA; CDR3nt: TGCGCCAGCAGCTGGCCCGGGAAAAACTACGAGCAGTACTTC; CDR3aa: CASSWPGKNYEQYF
j_gene: TRBJ1-5; v_gene: TRBV19; d_gene: NA; abundance: NA; CDR3nt: TGTGCCAGTAGTAGATACAGGGTTGCGAATCAGCCCCAGCATTTT; CDR3aa: CASSRYRVANQPQHF
j_gene: TRBJ1-1; v_gene: TRBV10-3; d_gene: TRBD1; abundance: NA; CDR3nt: TGTGCCTCACCGGGACAGATGAACACTGAAGCTTTCTTT; CDR3aa: CASPGQMNTEAFF
j_gene: TRBJ2-3; v_gene: TRBV27; d_gene: NA; abundance: NA; CDR3nt: TGTGCCAGTGGAAGATCCACAGATACGCAGTATTTT; CDR3aa: CASGRSTDTQYF
j_gene: TRBJ1-2; v_gene: TRBV28; d_gene: NA; abundance: NA; CDR3nt: TGTGCCAGCAGCTCGGGACGAGGGAACTATGGCTACACCTTC; CDR3aa: CASSSGRGNYGYTF
j_gene: TRBJ2-7; v_gene: TRBV3-1/TRBV3-2; d_gene: NA; abundance: NA; CDR3nt: TGTGCCAGCAGCCCCGGGTGGGCAGGCTCCAACGAGCAGTACTTC; CDR3aa: CASSPGWAGSNEQYF
j_gene: TRBJ2-7; v_gene: TRBV3-1/TRBV3-2; d_gene: TRBD2; abundance: NA; CDR3nt: TGTGCCAGCAGCCACCCTAGGACTAGCGGGAGAGACGACGAGCAGTACTTC; CDR3aa: CASSHPRTSGRDDEQYF
j_gene: TRBJ2-1; v_gene: TRBV18; d_gene: NA; abundance: once; CDR3nt: TGTGCCAGCTCACCGTCGGGGGAGGATGGGAATGAGCAGTTCTTC; CDR3aa: CASSPSGEDGNEQFF